This entry describes one T cell receptor (beta chain). The target antigen is unknown. Sequencing was performed with immunoSEQ multiplex PCR; in TCRdb, only in-frame clones are kept and a portion is missing. The sample consists of more than 20,000 clones, 82% of them appearing once. The data were taken from a study of CD4+ T cells in melanoma. Study-wide findings and caveats: Neoantigen-specific CD4+ T cells in melanoma reportedly had diverse differentiation states. CD8+ T cell, macrophage and B cell function reportedly correlated with neoantigen-specific CD4+ T cells.

Germline V gene lookup returns CDR1 SGHRS and CDR2 YFSETQ. V gave up 4 bases and J gave up 4 bases, with 23 bases separating them. The CDR3 runs to 18 residues. This receptor was taken from a human donor with melanoma. The material sequenced was cells from a culture (not recorded whether cultured in vitro). The chain has TRBV5-1 and TRBJ1-4; TRBD1 might be the D (5 bases). CDR3 bases: TGCGCCAGCAGCCCCCGGGTTTGGGACGGGGCGTTTAATGAAAAACTGTTTTTT. Translation: CASSPRVWDGAFNEKLFF.